These 3 T cell receptor beta chains were all obtained from the same sample, sequenced in a study of T-cell memory formation after mild COVID-19. TCRdb re-analysed the 5' RACE reads in MiXCR, keeping a single row per CDR3 protein. The sample comprises 350,000 to 450,000 distinct CDR3 sequences, roughly 20% of which are singletons, and roughly 8.4% rests with the top ten. The sequenced material came from PBMCs or a T cell subset sorted from them (not recorded which). The receptors derive from an adult woman who had mild COVID-19 (a few samples of this study predate the infection). Cell type and time point are not known.

As DNA, the CDR3 is TGTGCCAGCAGCCCGGGGGGTTATAACTATGGCTACACCTTC. Translated: CASSPGGYNYGYTF. The chain combines TRBV7-3 with TRBJ1-2, with D maybe TRBD1 (5 bases). Germline V gene data show CDR1 as SGHTA and CDR2 as FQGTGA. The ends were cut back, 5 bases at V and 1 base at J, with 11 bases in the middle. This CDR3 has 14 residues.

This clonotype occurred a few times. V usage is TRBV7-2 and J usage is TRBJ2-1; D might be TRBD1 or TRBD2, each matching 5 bases. V was clipped by 5 bases and J by 3 bases, with 11 bases between them. Per germline, CDR1 SGHTA and CDR2 FQGNSA. CDR3 length equals 14 residues. CDR3 in amino acids: CASSLGVNYNEQFF. The CDR3, as DNA: TGTGCCAGCAGCCTGGGGGTAAACTACAATGAGCAGTTCTTC.

This clonotype has more than one count but fewer than ten. The chain recombines TRBV6-6 with TRBJ1-5; D remains ambiguous. With 5 bases removed from V and 3 bases from J, the gap between germline ends came to 11 bases. Germline CDR1 reads MNHNY; CDR2 reads SVGAGI (reference sequence). The CDR3 has 14 residues. For the CDR3, the DNA is TGTGCCAGCAGTGGGGTAGGGAACAATCAGCCCCAGCATTTT. Residues: CASSGVGNNQPQHF.